Sequencing of this T cell receptor (beta chain) was carried out in a study of shared clonotypes between healthy human individuals. Assay: immunoSEQ multiplex PCR; the TCRdb copy retains only in-frame clones and omits some. This table holds millions of clones, 85% to 95% found once. Germline V gene sequence: CDR1 SGHTA, CDR2 FQGNSA. Trimming removed 5 bases at V and 3 bases at J, with 17 bases between. This CDR3 has 15 amino acids. Naive CD8 cells were CD45RO-negative, positively selected for CCR7, excluding terminally differentiated effector memory CD45RA+ cells. Details on this clone: Other nucleotide sequences in the sample specify the same CDR3.

The V call is TRBV7-2, the J call TRBJ2-7; the D call may be TRBD1 or TRBD2 (5 bases each). The sequence was obtained from a man younger than 35 in good health. The sequencing sample was made of naive CD8+ T cells sorted from blood. CDR3 sequence: CASSLIGTVNYEQYF. The CDR3 DNA reads as TGTGCCAGCAGCCTAATAGGGACGGTCAACTACGAGCAGTACTTC.